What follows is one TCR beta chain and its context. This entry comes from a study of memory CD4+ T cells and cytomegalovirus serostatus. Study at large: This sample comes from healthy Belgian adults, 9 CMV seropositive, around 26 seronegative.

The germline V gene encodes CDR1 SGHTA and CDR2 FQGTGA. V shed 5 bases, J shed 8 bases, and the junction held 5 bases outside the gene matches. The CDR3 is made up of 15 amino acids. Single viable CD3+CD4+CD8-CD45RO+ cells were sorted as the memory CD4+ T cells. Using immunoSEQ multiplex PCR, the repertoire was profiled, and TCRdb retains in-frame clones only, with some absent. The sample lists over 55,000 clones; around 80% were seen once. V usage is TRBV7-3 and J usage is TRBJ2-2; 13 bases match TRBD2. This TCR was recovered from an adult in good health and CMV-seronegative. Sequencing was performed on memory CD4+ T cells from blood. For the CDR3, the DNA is TGTGCCAGCAGCACCGGACTAGCGGGAGCGGGGGAGCTGTTTTTT. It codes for CASSTGLAGAGELFF.